Described below is a single T cell receptor (beta chain) sequence and its context. No antigen is known for it. The TCR beta profiling, which covered VDJ combination and CDR3 sequence, was carried out using genomic DNA as the template. Each CDR3 protein gets one entry after TCRdb re-called the reads with MiXCR. The repertoire holds a few hundred thousand distinct CDR3 sequences, with 55% to 70% as singletons. This sample is part of a study of CD8+CD57+ T cells in acquired aplastic anemia. Looking at the study overall: The average for DNA from sorted CD4+ and CD8+ cells was about 2.9 ug. The average read count for CD4+ cells in healthy donors was 10 million to 11 million. Findings of the study overall: There were roughly 30 CD8+ CDR3 sequences that occurred in both patients and controls.

With 2 bases removed from V and 19 bases from J, the gap between germline ends came to 24 bases. Germline values: CDR1 SGHTA, CDR2 FQGTGA. The CDR3 length is 15 residues. The chain has TRBV7-3 and TRBJ2-6; no clear D. The sequence was collected from a human donor in good health, serving as a control. The sequenced material came from sorted CD4+, CD8+, or CD8+CD57+ T cells (not recorded which) from PBMCs. CDR3 coding DNA: TGTGCCAGCAGCTTAGGGCTACCCACAGATACGGAGTATACTTTC. It codes for CASSLGLPTDTEYTF.